What follows describes a single T cell receptor beta chain. No cognate antigen has been identified for it. One base away there is no much larger clone; base qualities are not given. The data are from a study of early T cells in non-severe SARS-CoV-2 infection (dated by TCRdb to the early 2020s). For the study in its entirety: Because TCR sequencing was done on bulk RNA from unsorted whole blood, the alpha and beta chains could not be paired.

Based on the germline V gene (reference sequence), the CDR1 and CDR2 sequences are SGHKS and YYEKEE. The CDR3 runs 15 residues from the cysteine to the phenylalanine. Left in the record is the CDR3 DNA by itself, 45 bases read in frame from the first base. Relative to germline, V is 0 bases shorter and J is 7 bases shorter, with 16 bases between their ends. This was a case-control study nested in a cohort of healthcare workers in London, UK, who had nasopharyngeal swab PCR tests and blood samples taken every week. Between 23 and 31 March 2020, the week of the UK lockdown, healthcare workers were enrolled and then followed up weekly for as long as 16 weeks. The full study reports these points: VDJdb matching was skewed toward anti-spike CD8 responses, so virus-specific expansions were likely underestimated and private and CD4 specificities were missed.

Library preparation was by 5' RACE. The sample was run on a NextSeq 500. To correct for sequencing error and PCR bias, the TCR library protocol tagged individual cDNA molecules with unique molecular identifiers. TCR alpha and beta chains were both sequenced, and the abundances of alpha and beta sequences in each sample were closely correlated with each other. The authors' pipeline ran thus. Decombinator V4 was used to perform V gene, J gene and CDR3 annotation of TCR sequences. Expanded TCRs were defined as changing significantly between any two time points under a Poisson model with p below 0.0001. TCR abundances were normalised to the total number of TCRs sequenced in each sample and reported as counts per million. TRAV1-2 paired with TRAJ12, TRAJ20 or TRAJ33 defined MAIT TCRs, while TRAV10 paired with TRAJ18 defined iNKT TCRs. A search of VDJdb, accessed on 1 November 2021, was run for TCRs annotated to CMV, EBV and SARS-CoV-2, with TCRs annotated for multiple antigens excluded. TCRdb cleaned the public reads at Q25 with fastp, built clones with MiXCR and kept in-frame beta chains. All rows with the same CDR3 protein become a single entry with the most common DNA and genes. TCRdb's processing, not the authors', yielded these V and J calls. A total of 70,000 or so distinct CDR3 sequences appear in this sample, 9.5% to 15% of them only once. In total, the top ten clones hold about 1.7% of the sample.

Sequenced: whole blood. Rearrangement joined TRBV5-5 to TRBJ1-2; TRBD1 is a possible D gene, resting on 5 matching bases. This TCR was recovered from an adult who was a healthcare worker with PCR-confirmed SARS-CoV-2 infection or an uninfected control (not recorded which). The DNA sequence is given as TGTGCCAGCAGCTTGGCCTTGCAGGGAGTGGTTGGCTACACCTTC. This yields the protein CASSLALQGVVGYTF.